This T cell receptor (beta chain) emerged from a study of T-cell reconstitution after alpha-beta-depleted transplantation in children. Unique molecular identifiers were built into the TCRbeta library. Each CDR3 protein is one row after TCRdb ran MiXCR on the PCR reads. The sample contains some 500,000 distinct CDR3 sequences, approximately 20% of which appear only once. This clonotype has just a few counts. CDR3 length: 14 residues. The V and J ends lost 5 bases and 9 bases, in that order; junction bases with no gene match: 5. The receptor was isolated from a human donor who donated a stem cell graft to a child with acute lymphoblastic leukemia. This rearrangement joins TRBV12-3 or TRBV12-4 to TRBJ1-6, with 9 bases identical to TRBD1. Sequencing used PBMCs from the stem cell graft donor, obtained from the stem cell graft. CDR3 DNA: TGTGCCAGCAGTCCTCCGGGACAGGGTTCACCCCTCCACTTT. It is translated as CASSPPGQGSPLHF.